The rows below give T cell receptor beta chains drawn from one sample of a study of T cell responses to AZD1222 COVID-19 vaccine. Sequencing used immunoSEQ multiplex PCR; TCRdb keeps in-frame clones, though not all of them. The repertoire holds 150,000 to 200,000 clones, 85% to 95% seen once, with around 0.96% in the top ten. Sample: peripheral blood, taken on day 0 of AZD1222 vaccination. These receptors all come from an adult in good health. Both conserved end residues are part of each CDR3. The D gene is left open where the match is weak. The size of a clone is reported for some rows only, either as once, few or many, or as a class for expanded clones.

d_call j_call v_call clone_size cdr3_nt cdr3_aa
NA TRBJ1-3 TRBV10-3 NA TGTGCCATCAGTCAGACAGGAAACACCATATATTTT CAISQTGNTIYF
TRBD1 TRBJ1-6 TRBV19 NA TGTGCCAGTAGTCTGGGACAGGCCGAACCCTATAATTCACCCCTCCACTTT CASSLGQAEPYNSPLHF
TRBD2 TRBJ2-2 TRBV19 NA TGTGCCAGTACTATGAGTCCCACTAGCGGGGGGATCACCGGGGAGCTGTTTTTT CASTMSPTSGGITGELFF
NA TRBJ1-1 TRBV5-6 NA TGTGCCAGCAGCAGGACACTTGGGAACACTGAAGCTTTCTTT CASSRTLGNTEAFF
NA TRBJ1-1 TRBV5-1 NA TGCGCCAGCAGCTCGGTAACGGGGAACACTGAAGCTTTCTTT CASSSVTGNTEAFF
TRBD1 TRBJ1-4 TRBV28 NA TGTGCCAGCAGTTTGTGGGGGACAGGATTGGAAAAACTGTTTTTT CASSLWGTGLEKLFF
NA TRBJ1-6 TRBV21-1 NA TGTGCCAGCAGCATTAGGTCATCAGCTGGGAATTCACCCCTCCACTTT CASSIRSSAGNSPLHF
NA TRBJ2-3 TRBV6-2/TRBV6-3 few TGTGCCAGCAGTTACTCAGAAACAGATACGCAGTATTTT CASSYSETDTQYF
TRBD1 TRBJ2-5 TRBV7-2 NA TGTGCCAGCAGCAAAGGGACAGAAGAGACCCAGTACTTC CASSKGTEETQYF
TRBD1 TRBJ2-5 TRBV11-2 NA TGTGCCAGCAGCTTAGACCACAGGGGGCAAGAGACCCAGTACTTC CASSLDHRGQETQYF
NA TRBJ1-6 TRBV7-6 NA TGTGCCAGCAGCTTAGCAGCCACAGTTTATAATTCACCCCTCCACTTT CASSLAATVYNSPLHF
TRBD1 TRBJ2-2 TRBV7-6 once TGTGCCAGCATAGGGACAGGGGGGGAATATAACACCGGGGAGCTGTTTTTT CASIGTGGEYNTGELFF
NA TRBJ1-5 TRBV25-1 NA TGTGCCAGCAGTGGGTCTGGGGAGACCTACCCCCAGCATTTT CASSGSGETYPQHF
NA TRBJ1-1 TRBV12-3/TRBV12-4 NA TGTGCCAGCAGTTTAGCCGGGACCCCTGAAGCTTTCTTT CASSLAGTPEAFF
TRBD2 TRBJ2-7 TRBV7-2 NA TGTGCCAGCAGCTTAGGGGCGGGGGGCTTTCTATCCTACGAGCAGTACTTC CASSLGAGGFLSYEQYF
TRBD1 TRBJ1-3 TRBV4-1 NA TGCGCCAGCAGCCGCAACACAGGGGACGGAAACACCATATATTTT CASSRNTGDGNTIYF
NA TRBJ1-2 TRBV4-1 NA TGCGCCAGCAGCCACCCTGGACAGCTTAACTATGGCTACACCTTC CASSHPGQLNYGYTF
TRBD1 TRBJ2-7 TRBV11-2 NA TGTGCCAGCAGCCCCACCCCGGGACAGGGCTACGAGCAGTACTTC CASSPTPGQGYEQYF
NA TRBJ1-1 TRBV19 NA TGTGCCAGTAGTGAACGGCCAAACACTGAAGCTTTCTTT CASSERPNTEAFF
TRBD1 TRBJ2-7 TRBV5-1 NA TGCGCCAGCAGCTTGGGAGGGACAGGATCCTACGAGCAGTACTTC CASSLGGTGSYEQYF
TRBD1 TRBJ1-5 TRBV4-2 NA TGTGCCAGCAGCCAAGAAGCGGACAGGGGGCGGCCCCAGCATTTT CASSQEADRGRPQHF
NA TRBJ1-6 TRBV19 few TGTGCCGCGGGGGGGCAGGATTCACCCCTCCACTTT CAAGGQDSPLHF
NA TRBJ2-7 TRBV18 NA TGTGCCAGCTCCCCTATGACCTCCTACGAGCAGTACTTC CASSPMTSYEQYF
NA TRBJ1-5 TRBV7-2 NA TGTGCCAGCAGCTTCAGGGATAATCAGCCCCAGCATTTT CASSFRDNQPQHF
TRBD2 TRBJ2-3 TRBV19 NA TGTGCCAGTAGTATGGGGGACTTGCCGGGAGGTACGCAGTATTTT CASSMGDLPGGTQYF
NA TRBJ2-3 TRBV6-5 NA TGTGCCAGCCGAGGGGGCACAGATACGCAGTATTTT CASRGGTDTQYF
TRBD2 TRBJ2-5 TRBV7-2 NA TGTGCCAGCAGCCCAGGGACTAGGTGGGAGACCCAGTACTTC CASSPGTRWETQYF
NA TRBJ2-5 TRBV18 NA TGTGCCAGCTCACCACCGGCAGGGTACCAAGAGACCCAGTACTTC CASSPPAGYQETQYF
TRBD2 TRBJ2-7 TRBV18 once TGTGCCAGCTCAATGACTAGCGGGGGATCCTACGAGCAGTACTTC CASSMTSGGSYEQYF
NA TRBJ1-2 TRBV5-1 NA TGCGCCAGCAGCTCATCCTACGCAACAAGGACAGTTTATAGTGGCTACACCTTC CASSSSYATRTVYSGYTF
NA TRBJ2-2 TRBV6-5 NA TGTGCCACCCGAGGGTCAACCACCGGGGAGCTGTTTTTT CATRGSTTGELFF
NA TRBJ1-2 TRBV7-9 NA TGTGCCAGCAGCTTAGGAAATTCAGGGCCCTCGGATGGCTACACCTTC CASSLGNSGPSDGYTF
NA TRBJ2-2 TRBV7-7 NA TGTGCCAGCAGCTTGGGGGTGGAACACACCGGGGAGCTGTTTTTT CASSLGVEHTGELFF
TRBD2 TRBJ2-5 TRBV27 NA TGTGCCAGCAGGCTTACGCCCGGGGGGGCGGGAGAGACCCAGTACTTC CASRLTPGGAGETQYF
TRBD1 TRBJ1-5 TRBV18 NA TGTGCCAGCTCACCGACAGGGCCGGGACATAGCAATCAGCCCCAGCATTTT CASSPTGPGHSNQPQHF
TRBD1 TRBJ2-3 TRBV10-2 NA TGCGCCAGCATAGGGGGCCAAGATACGCAGTATTTT CASIGGQDTQYF
NA TRBJ1-4 TRBV27 NA TGTGCCAGCAGTACATCGAGTCAAGGTTATGAAAAACTGTTTTTT CASSTSSQGYEKLFF
NA TRBJ2-2 TRBV7-9 NA TGTGCCAGCAGCCCCCACCTCTTATTGGGGAACACCGGGGAGCTGTTTTTT CASSPHLLLGNTGELFF
NA TRBJ2-7 TRBV6-5 NA TGTGCCAGCAGCCGGAGGGGGGCCGAGCAGTACTTC CASSRRGAEQYF
TRBD1 TRBJ1-1 TRBV7-9 NA TGTGCCAGTACAGCGGACAAGGGGGCGATAACTGAAGCTTTCTTT CASTADKGAITEAFF
TRBD2 TRBJ2-1 TRBV19 NA TGTGCCAGTTCTGCACAGTGGGGGGGTTATGAGCAGTTCTTC CASSAQWGGYEQFF
NA TRBJ2-2 TRBV5-4 NA TGTGCCAGCAGCTGGGGACCGGGGAGGGGGAGCACCGGGGAGCTGTTTTTT CASSWGPGRGSTGELFF
NA TRBJ1-4 TRBV6-4 NA TGTGCCAGCAGTGACCCTCCGGGGGGGACTAATGAAAAACTGTTTTTT CASSDPPGGTNEKLFF
TRBD1 TRBJ1-5 TRBV12-3/TRBV12-4 NA TGTGCCAGCAGCCGACAGGGGGGCGTCCAGCATTTT CASSRQGGVQHF
TRBD1 TRBJ2-7 TRBV15 NA TGTGCCACCAGCAGGGCCCGGGACAGGGGGTATGCGCAGTACTTC CATSRARDRGYAQYF
TRBD1 TRBJ1-1 TRBV27 NA TGTGCCAGCAGTTTACTCGGGACAGCAGATGAAGCTTTCTTT CASSLLGTADEAFF
NA TRBJ2-7 TRBV15 NA TGTGCCACCAGCATAGGGACCTGGAGCTCCTACGAGCAGTACTTC CATSIGTWSSYEQYF
NA TRBJ1-6 TRBV18 NA TGTGCCAGCTCACCAGGGCGGAATAATTCACCCCTCCACTTT CASSPGRNNSPLHF
NA TRBJ2-3 TRBV11-3 NA TGTGCCAGCAGCTTATCCTGGGGGGTGGCAGATACGCAGTATTTT CASSLSWGVADTQYF
NA TRBJ2-5 TRBV30 NA TGTGCCTGGAACCCCCAGCCCCAAGAGACCCAGTACTTC CAWNPQPQETQYF
NA TRBJ1-4 TRBV27 NA TGTGCCAGCAGTTACCGGGCCTTGGGAGGCGAAAAACTGTTTTTT CASSYRALGGEKLFF
TRBD2 TRBJ2-1 TRBV7-2 NA TGTGCCAGCAGCTTAGTCCCCCTTAGCGGGGGGGCGAATGAGCAGTTCTTC CASSLVPLSGGANEQFF
NA TRBJ1-5 TRBV21-1 NA TGTGCCAGCAGCAGATTGGGGGAAAGACAGCCCCAGCATTTT CASSRLGERQPQHF
TRBD1 TRBJ1-5 TRBV3-1/TRBV3-2 NA TGTGCCAGCAGCCAAGGGACAGGGGTAGTATGGCCCCAGCATTTT CASSQGTGVVWPQHF
NA TRBJ1-2 TRBV19 NA TGTGCCAGTAGTACGCCGGACGGAACAGTTAGCTCCTACACCTTC CASSTPDGTVSSYTF
NA TRBJ1-3 TRBV4-1 NA TGCGCCAGCAGACGGAACGAGGGAAACACCATATATTTT CASRRNEGNTIYF
NA TRBJ1-1 TRBV5-5 NA TGTGCCAGCAGCCAGAACACTGAAGCTTTCTTT CASSQNTEAFF
NA TRBJ1-5 TRBV6-1 NA TGTGCCAGCAGTGAAGCAGGGGGCAATCAGCCCCAGCATTTT CASSEAGGNQPQHF
NA TRBJ2-1 TRBV4-3 NA TGCGCCAGCAGCCAAGGGATGTCGGGTACTATAAACAATGAGCAGTTCTTC CASSQGMSGTINNEQFF